The T cell receptor (beta chain) under discussion was sequenced for a study of blood T cell repertoires in COVID-19. Study-level background: PBMCs, B-cell-depleted T cells, or T cells were the source of the cDNA or gDNA that made up the material.

Clones were read by immunoSEQ multiplex PCR, and TCRdb kept only the in-frame ones, dropping some. The sample shows under 300,000 clones, roughly 86% of them seen only once. With V trimmed by 0 bases and J by 0 bases, 4 bases remained unmatched. CDR1 SSHAT and CDR2 FNYEAQ come from the germline V gene (reference sequence). The CDR3 length is 18 residues. The receptor was derived from a woman in her twenties or thirties with acute or convalescent COVID-19. The sample consisted of peripheral blood. This chain connects TRBV7-7 to TRBJ2-2; TRBD1 matches 10 bases. CDR3: CASSLADRGSANTGELFF. The CDR3 DNA reads as TGTGCCAGCAGCTTAGCGGACAGGGGGTCCGCGAACACCGGGGAGCTGTTTTTT.